The following is a TCR beta chain sequence with its context. This sample stems from a study of blood T cell repertoires in COVID-19. Under the authors' procedure: Amplification with reference gene primers provided the estimates of nucleated cell counts. Only in-frame clones appear in the TCRdb table, and some are missing; sequencing was by immunoSEQ multiplex PCR. V, J and clone size were drawn from that table, and D and trimming were deduced from the DNA. Of fewer than 95,000 clones listed, 70% to 90% were seen once; the top ten hold about 9.1%. The CDR3 is 15 amino acids. CDR1 is LGHNT, CDR2 FRNRAP, per germline. Trimming stripped 1 base from V and 7 bases from J, with 14 bases between.

This receptor was obtained from a man over 45 with acute or convalescent COVID-19. This sequence joins TRBV12-5 and TRBJ2-1; D is possibly TRBD1 (5 bases). Sequenced material: peripheral blood. The CDR3 nucleotides read TGTGCTAGTGGTTTGGGGGCAGGGTGGATGAATGAGCAGTTCTTC. It codes for CASGLGAGWMNEQFF.